This T cell receptor (beta chain) was sequenced for a study of beta chain features in type 1 diabetes. Study results and caveats: Researchers report that Type 1 diabetes patients had moderately but significantly shorter TCRB CDR3s across all four CD4+ subsets.

The study reverse transcribed the entire isolated RNA, so it sequenced expressed TCRB transcripts. The table came from immunoSEQ multiplex PCR; TCRdb's copy has only in-frame clones and leaves some out. The data hold more than 250,000 clones, with roughly an eighth observed a single time. The ends were cut back, 6 bases at V and 9 bases at J, with 15 bases in the middle. The germline V gene has CDR1 MNHNY and CDR2 SVGAGI (reference sequence). The CDR3 consists of 13 residues. There are a few counts of this clone. The antigen remains unidentified. The sample taken for sequencing was naive CD4+ T cells from blood. This sequence originates from a man between 25 and 39 years old with type 1 diabetes. This chain links TRBV6-6 with TRBJ2-1; TRBD2 might be the D (6 bases). CDR3 in amino acids: CASRVLRRGEQFF. The CDR3 region has the DNA TGTGCCAGCAGAGTACTCCGGAGGGGTGAGCAGTTCTTC.